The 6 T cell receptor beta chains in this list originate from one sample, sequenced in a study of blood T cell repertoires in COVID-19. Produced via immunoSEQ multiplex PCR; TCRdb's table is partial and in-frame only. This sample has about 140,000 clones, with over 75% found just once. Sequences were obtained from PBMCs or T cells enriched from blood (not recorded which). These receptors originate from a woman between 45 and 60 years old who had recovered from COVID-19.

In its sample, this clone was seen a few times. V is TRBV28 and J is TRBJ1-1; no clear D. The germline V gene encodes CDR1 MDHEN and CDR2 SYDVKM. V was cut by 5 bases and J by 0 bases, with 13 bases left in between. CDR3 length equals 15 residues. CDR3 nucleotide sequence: TGTGCCAGCAGTCCACTCCGGGGAGTGAACACTGAAGCTTTCTTT. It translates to CASSPLRGVNTEAFF.

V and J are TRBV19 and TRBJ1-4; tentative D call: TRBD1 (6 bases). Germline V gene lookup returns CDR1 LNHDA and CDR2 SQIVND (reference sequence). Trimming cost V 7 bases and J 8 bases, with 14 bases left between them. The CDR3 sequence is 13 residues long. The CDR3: CASMDSVLEKLFF. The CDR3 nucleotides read TGTGCCAGTATGGACAGCGTTCTCGAAAAACTGTTTTTT.

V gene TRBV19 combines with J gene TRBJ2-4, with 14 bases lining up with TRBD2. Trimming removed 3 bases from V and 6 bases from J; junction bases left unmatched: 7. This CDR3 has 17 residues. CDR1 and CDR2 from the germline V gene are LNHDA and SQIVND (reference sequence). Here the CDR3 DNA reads TGTGCCAGTAGTATTTCGGCAGGGACTAGCGGGAGAAACATTCAGTACTTC. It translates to CASSISAGTSGRNIQYF. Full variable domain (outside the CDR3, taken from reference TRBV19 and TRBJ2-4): DGGITQSPKYLFRKEGQNVTLSCEQNLNHDAMYWYRQDPGQGLRLIYYSQIVNDFQKGDIAEGYSVSREKKESFPLTVTSAQKNPTAFYLCASSISAGTSGRNIQYFGAGTRLSVL.

The CDR3 protein is CASSLTSPSTDTQYF. Here the CDR3 DNA reads TGCGCCAGCAGCCTGACTAGCCCTAGCACAGATACGCAGTATTTT. The V call is TRBV5-1, the J call TRBJ2-3; 7 nucleotides line up with TRBD2. The CDR3 is 15 amino acids. V was clipped by 4 bases and J by 0 bases; unmatched bases: 5. Germline V lookup: CDR1 SGHRS, CDR2 YFSETQ.

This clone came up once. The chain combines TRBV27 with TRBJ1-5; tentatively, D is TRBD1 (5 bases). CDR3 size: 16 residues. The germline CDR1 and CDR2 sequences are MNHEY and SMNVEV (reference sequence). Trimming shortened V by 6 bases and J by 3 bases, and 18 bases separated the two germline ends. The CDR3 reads CASSPTRDSYNQPQHF. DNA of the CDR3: TGTGCCAGCAGCCCTACAAGAGACAGCTACAATCAGCCCCAGCATTTT.

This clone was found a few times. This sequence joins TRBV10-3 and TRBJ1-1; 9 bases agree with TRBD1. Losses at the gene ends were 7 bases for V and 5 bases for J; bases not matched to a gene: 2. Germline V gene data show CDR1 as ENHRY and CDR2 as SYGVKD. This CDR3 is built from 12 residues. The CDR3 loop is CAIKQGATEAFF. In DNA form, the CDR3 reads TGTGCCATCAAACAGGGGGCAACTGAAGCTTTCTTT.